The 14 T cell receptor beta chains listed next were all sequenced from one sample in a study of cytomegalovirus exposure and HLA in healthy donors (dated by TCRdb to about 2017). Libraries came from the immunoSEQ multiplex PCR assay. A mixture of 60 forward primers for TCR Vbeta segments and 13 reverse primers for TCR Jbeta segments was used in the multiplex PCR. TCRdb limited this immuneACCESS table to in-frame rearrangements with V and J called. A share of clones is missing; checked studies link under half to unresolved V genes, and the rest is unexplained. The sample includes approximately 110,000 clones, with less than 80% observed a single time. The ten most abundant clones make up over 3% of the sample. Sample: PBMCs. All receptors come from a woman aged 40-49 years in good health and CMV-seronegative.

In this sample, this clone turned up a few times. The chain couples TRBV15 to TRBJ1-2; maybe TRBD1 (6 bases). The CDR3 totals 13 residues. V was clipped by 3 bases and J by 4 bases, with 9 bases between them. CDR1 and CDR2 from the germline V gene are LNHNV and YYDKDF (reference sequence). The CDR3 region is CATSSGQSYGYTF. The CDR3, as DNA: TGTGCCACCAGCAGCGGACAGTCCTATGGCTACACCTTC.

The V call is TRBV7-2, the J call TRBJ2-7, with 11 bases lining up with TRBD2. The ends lost 1 base at V and 4 bases at J; junction bases unmatched: 3. CDR3 size: 15 residues. Germline V gives CDR1 SGHTA, CDR2 FQGNSA. CDR3 sequence: CASSLGLAGWYEQYF. The CDR3 DNA follows: TGTGCCAGCAGCTTAGGACTAGCGGGGTGGTACGAGCAGTACTTC. The whole variable domain, remainder taken from reference TRBV7-2 and TRBJ2-7, is GAGVSQSPSNKVTEKGKDVELRCDPISGHTALYWYRQSLGQGLEFLIYFQGNSAPDKSGLPSDRFSAERTGGSVSTLTIQRTQQEDSAVYLCASSLGLAGWYEQYFGPGTRLTVT.

The genes are TRBV30 and TRBJ1-3, with a possible D match to TRBD1 (5 bases). The CDR3 runs 16 residues. Germline values: CDR1 GTSNPN, CDR2 SVGIG (reference sequence). Trimming took off 1 base at V and 0 bases at J, with 13 bases between the two ends. CDR3 amino acids: CAWSGEQASSGNTIYF. CDR3 nucleotides: TGTGCCTGGAGTGGGGAACAGGCGTCCTCTGGAAACACCATATATTTT.

The rearrangement joins TRBV28 to TRBJ1-2; D is possibly TRBD1 (6 bases). Trimming shortened V by 5 bases and J by 7 bases, and 17 bases separated the two germline ends. The germline V gene has CDR1 MDHEN and CDR2 SYDVKM. The CDR3 is 14 residues long. CDR3 in amino acids: CASSLGQINLGYTF. As DNA, the CDR3 is TGTGCCAGCAGTCTTGGACAGATAAATCTTGGCTACACCTTC.

A few counts support this clone. The gene calls are TRBV6-5 and TRBJ1-1; perhaps TRBD1 as D (6 bases). Per germline, CDR1 MNHEY and CDR2 SVGAGI. The CDR3 covers 13 residues. The V end was cut by 10 bases, the J end by 1 base, with 13 bases between. The CDR3 DNA reads TGTGCCATCTGGGGACACCGGAACACTGAAGCTTTCTTT. Its protein is CAIWGHRNTEAFF.

The chain is built from TRBV7-2 and TRBJ1-5; tentatively, D is TRBD1 (5 bases). The V end lost 2 bases, the J end lost 3 bases, and 11 bases lay between the germline ends. This CDR3 region has 15 residues. Germline CDR1 is SGHTA and CDR2 is FQGNSA. In DNA, the CDR3 is TGTGCCAGCAGCTTATCAGGGTTGAACAATCAGCCCCAGCATTTT. Translating gives CASSLSGLNNQPQHF.

The gene calls are TRBV19 and TRBJ1-5; weak D call: TRBD1 (6 bases). Germline V gene sequence: CDR1 LNHDA, CDR2 SQIVND (reference sequence). V was cut by 8 bases and J by 0 bases, with 17 bases left in between. This CDR3 is 16 amino acids long. This chain's CDR3 is CASRSGGAYSNQPQHF. CDR3 coding DNA: TGTGCCAGTCGTTCCGGGGGGGCCTATAGCAATCAGCCCCAGCATTTT.

The V call is TRBV5-1, the J call TRBJ2-2, with 8 positions matching TRBD2. The CDR3 covers 15 residues. J lost 4 bases, V lost 2 bases, and 4 bases had no gene match. Germline CDR1 and CDR2: SGHRS and YFSETQ. CDR3 nucleotide sequence: TGCGCCAGCAGCTTTGGGGCGGGAGGCACCGGGGAGCTGTTTTTT. As protein: CASSFGAGGTGELFF.

This CDR3 reads CSVAGDTEAFF. Written as DNA, the CDR3 is TGCAGCGTTGCAGGGGACACTGAAGCTTTCTTT. The rearrangement joins TRBV29-1 to TRBJ1-1; tentatively, D is TRBD1 (6 bases). The V end was cut by 4 bases, the J end by 3 bases, with 6 bases between. The CDR3 length is 11 residues. Germline V gene sequence: CDR1 SQVTM, CDR2 ANQGSEA.

The V gene is TRBV7-2, the J gene TRBJ2-3; D gene ambiguous. Germline assignment: CDR1 SGHTA and CDR2 FQGNSA. With 4 bases removed from V and 0 bases from J, the gap between germline ends came to 11 bases. This CDR3 comprises 15 residues. This CDR3 is CASSSPTRSTDTQYF. Written as DNA, the CDR3 is TGTGCCAGCAGCTCCCCGACACGTAGCACAGATACGCAGTATTTT.

The chain couples TRBV4-1 to TRBJ2-1; TRBD2 aligns across 10 bases. The CDR3 has 16 residues. CDR1 and CDR2 (germline): MGHRA, YSYEKL. Losses at the gene ends were 1 base for V and 7 bases for J; bases not matched to a gene: 7. CDR3 residues: CASSQVPSGSYNEQFF. DNA of the CDR3: TGCGCCAGCAGCCAAGTCCCTAGCGGGAGCTATAATGAGCAGTTCTTC.

V gene TRBV25-1 combines with J gene TRBJ1-5, with TRBD1 matching 12 bases. Trimming removed 8 bases from V and 5 bases from J; junction bases left unmatched: 1. Germline-derived CDR1 and CDR2 are MGHDK and SYGVNS. This CDR3 comprises 13 residues. As DNA, the CDR3 is TGTGCCAGCGGGACAGGGGGCTATCAGCCCCAGCATTTT. Protein product: CASGTGGYQPQHF.

Points on this clone: At one end, the junction sequence differs from germline, possibly due to a read error. This chain joins TRBV7-9 and TRBJ2-5; TRBD1 agrees at 10 bases. Per germline, CDR1 SEHNR and CDR2 FQNEAQ (reference sequence). The CDR3 is 15 amino acids. The chain's CDR3 is CSSSFLRTGGETQYF. The CDR3 bases are TGTTCCAGCAGCTTCTTACGGACAGGGGGAGAGACCCAGTACTTC.

This clone was detected a few times. The CDR3 DNA reads TGTGCCAGCAATGGTTTCGAACAGGGGGGTTCACCCCTCCACTTT. It codes for CASNGFEQGGSPLHF. The chain uses TRBV28 and TRBJ1-6; 8 nucleotides line up with TRBD1. Trimming took 7 bases from V and 9 from J; bases not matched to a gene: 11. The CDR3 totals 15 residues. CDR1 MDHEN and CDR2 SYDVKM come from the germline V gene.